Each of the 19 T cell receptor beta chains below was sequenced from the same sample in a study of beta chain features in type 1 diabetes. Every bit of the isolated RNA underwent reverse transcription, so sequencing read expressed TCRB transcripts. The assay was immunoSEQ multiplex PCR, and TCRdb's table has in-frame clones only and misses some. The table includes fewer than 250,000 clones, over 9.5% detected once. Sequencing input: naive CD4+ T cells from blood. The source is a woman under 30 in good health.

This clone has only one observation. The chain couples TRBV2 to TRBJ2-7; 10 bases line up with TRBD1. The CDR3 loop spans 15 amino acids. Per germline, CDR1 SNHLY and CDR2 FYNNEI. V gave up 6 bases and J gave up 3 bases; unmatched junction bases: 8. CDR3 sequence reads: CASRAGQGGVYEQYF. In nucleotides, the CDR3 is TGTGCCAGCAGGGCCGGACAGGGGGGAGTCTACGAGCAGTACTTC.

V usage is TRBV25-1 and J usage is TRBJ1-1; D unresolved. The CDR3 is 13 residues long. V was cut by 4 bases and J by 1 base, with 7 bases left in between. CDR1 and CDR2 (germline): MGHDK, SYGVNS. The CDR3 bases are TGTGCCAGCAGTGGGGCATCGAACACTGAAGCTTTCTTT. It is translated as CASSGASNTEAFF.

The chain joins TRBV28 to TRBJ1-4; 7 nucleotides match TRBD1. From germline, CDR1 is MDHEN and CDR2 SYDVKM. After removal of 6 bases from V and 7 bases from J, the junction contained 11 bases not matched to a gene. This CDR3 has 15 amino acids. The chain's CDR3 is CASSRNRGFSEKLFF. CDR3 sequence (DNA): TGTGCCAGCAGCCGGAACAGGGGATTTAGTGAAAAACTGTTTTTT.

J is TRBJ2-1 and V is TRBV4-1, with a possible D match to TRBD2 (5 bases). Looked up from germline, CDR1 is MGHRA and CDR2 is YSYEKL. The V end was cut by 4 bases, the J end by 7 bases, with 17 bases between. This CDR3 comprises 15 residues. The CDR3 loop is CASSLDHPSGNEQFF. CDR3 coding DNA: TGCGCCAGCAGCCTGGACCACCCGTCGGGAAATGAGCAGTTCTTC.

CDR3 sequence (DNA): TGTGCCAGCAATCTATACAGGGCGGATCAGCCCCAGCATTTT. It translates to CASNLYRADQPQHF. The gene calls are TRBV6-1 and TRBJ1-5; D perhaps matches TRBD1 (6 bases). CDR3 length equals 14 residues. Germline V gene data show CDR1 as MNHNS and CDR2 as SASEGT. The V end was cut by 7 bases, the J end by 5 bases, with 15 bases between.

Concerning this clone itself: This sample also contains other DNA sequences that code for the same CDR3. This chain uses TRBV30 with TRBJ1-1; a possible D gene is TRBD1 (5 bases). The germline V gene has CDR1 GTSNPN and CDR2 SVGIG (reference sequence). This CDR3 contains 13 residues. Trimming stripped 0 bases from V and 0 bases from J, with 5 bases between. CDR3 DNA sequence: TGTGCCTGGAGTGTACAGGTGAACACTGAAGCTTTCTTT. As protein: CAWSVQVNTEAFF. The full variable domain, its missing parts supplied by reference TRBV30 and TRBJ1-1, is SQTIHQWPATLVQPVGSPLSLECTVEGTSNPNLYWYRQAAGRGLQLLFYSVGIGQISSEVPQNLSASRPQDRQFILSSKKLLLSDSGFYLCAWSVQVNTEAFFGQGTRLTVV.

This clone was recorded a few times. The V call is TRBV29-1, the J call TRBJ2-5; possibly TRBD1 for D (6 bases). The CDR3 covers 15 residues. Germline V gives CDR1 SQVTM, CDR2 ANQGSEA. V gave up 4 bases and J gave up 1 base, with 16 bases separating them. The CDR3 loop reads CSVAEPRGFQETQYF. In nucleotides, the CDR3 is TGCAGCGTTGCGGAACCGAGGGGGTTCCAAGAGACCCAGTACTTC.

V is TRBV15 and J is TRBJ1-1; 7 nucleotides align to TRBD1. The CDR3 sequence is 15 residues long. Germline V gene lookup returns CDR1 LNHNV and CDR2 YYDKDF (reference sequence). Germline trimming cut 5 bases from V and 0 bases from J; bases unmatched to any gene: 6. CDR3: CATSRRDRLNTEAFF. DNA for the CDR3: TGTGCCACCAGCCGTAGGGACAGATTGAACACTGAAGCTTTCTTT.

This sequence joins TRBV2 and TRBJ1-2, with 7 bases lining up with TRBD1. The CDR3 is 14 amino acids. Trimming cost V 3 bases and J 6 bases; bases outside gene matches: 7. The V gene's germline CDR1 is SNHLY and CDR2 FYNNEI. The CDR3 DNA follows: TGTGCCAGCAGTGAGGTGCAGGGGGTAGATGGCTACACCTTC. Amino acids: CASSEVQGVDGYTF.

The chain combines TRBV9 with TRBJ2-3; perhaps TRBD1 as D (6 bases). The CDR3 is 15 residues long. Looked up from germline, CDR1 is SGDLS and CDR2 is YYNGEE. V lost 6 bases and J lost 2, with 16 bases in between. CDR3: CASNAQGFLTDTQYF. In DNA, the CDR3 is TGTGCCAGCAACGCACAGGGATTCCTCACAGATACGCAGTATTTT.

The V call is TRBV7-3, the J call TRBJ2-1, with TRBD1 identical over 8 bases. After removal of 3 bases from V and 0 bases from J, the junction contained 1 base not matched to a gene. There are 15 residues in the CDR3. Germline V gene data show CDR1 as SGHTA and CDR2 as FQGTGA. The CDR3 DNA reads as TGTGCCAGCAGCTTCGACAGGGGCTCCTACAATGAGCAGTTCTTC. This translates into CASSFDRGSYNEQFF. Supplemented by reference TRBV7-3 and TRBJ2-1, the full variable domain reads GAGVSQTPSNKVTEKGKYVELRCDPISGHTALYWYRQSLGQGPEFLIYFQGTGAADDSGLPNDRFFAVRPEGSVSTLKIQRTERGDSAVYLCASSFDRGSYNEQFFGPGTRLTVL.

This clone was counted a few times. This rearrangement joins TRBV7-9 to TRBJ2-3; 8 bases are a match to TRBD2. Germline assignment: CDR1 SEHNR and CDR2 FQNEAQ (reference sequence). The trim removed 10 bases at V and 6 bases at J, leaving 9 bases unmatched. This CDR3 region has 13 residues. The DNA for the CDR3 is TGTGCCATCCAAGCGGGAGCAGGCGATACGCAGTATTTT. Its translation is CAIQAGAGDTQYF.

In its sample, this clone was seen a few times. The chain carries TRBV13 and TRBJ2-7, with D unresolved. V was cut by 7 bases and J by 0 bases, with 7 bases left in between. CDR1 is PRHDT, CDR2 FYEKMQ, per germline (reference sequence). The CDR3 spans 12 residues. CDR3 sequence reads: CASTSLSYEQYF. DNA for the CDR3: TGTGCCAGCACCTCCCTCTCCTACGAGCAGTACTTC. Full variable domain (rest looked up from reference TRBV13 and TRBJ2-7): AAGVIQSPRHLIKEKRETATLKCYPIPRHDTVYWYQQGPGQDPQFLISFYEKMQSDKGSIPDRFSAQQFSDYHSELNMSSLELGDSALYFCASTSLSYEQYFGPGTRLTVT.

This clone was seen a handful of times. The rearrangement links TRBV7-9 to TRBJ2-5; TRBD2 matches 12 bases. The CDR3 extends over 17 amino acids. After removal of 3 bases from V and 4 bases from J, the junction contained 9 bases not matched to a gene. CDR1 is SEHNR and CDR2 is FQNEAQ in the germline V gene (reference sequence). This CDR3 reads CASSFSLGGLAGETQYF. The CDR3 DNA reads as TGTGCCAGCAGCTTTTCCCTGGGGGGACTAGCGGGAGAGACCCAGTACTTC.

This clone was found a few times. V usage is TRBV29-1 and J usage is TRBJ2-3; tentative D call: TRBD2 (6 bases). The V gene's germline CDR1 is SQVTM and CDR2 ANQGSEA. This CDR3 is 15 amino acids long. The V gene lost 5 bases and the J gene lost 1 base, with 16 bases spanning the gap. This chain's CDR3 is CSVLTIGGGTDTQYF. In DNA, the CDR3 is TGCAGCGTTCTGACGATTGGAGGGGGCACAGATACGCAGTATTTT.

In the case of this clone: The sample has other DNA sequences that encode this CDR3 too. The chain recombines TRBV18 with TRBJ1-1; TRBD1 matches at 7 bases. Per the germline V gene, CDR1 is KGHSH and CDR2 is LQKENI. There are 13 residues in the CDR3. V shed 4 bases, J shed 1 base, and the junction held 0 bases outside the gene matches. The CDR3 coding sequence is TGTGCCAGCTCACGACAGGGGAACACTGAAGCTTTCTTT. Its translation: CASSRQGNTEAFF.

CDR3 sequence: CASSEAQAAPYEQYF. CDR3 coding DNA: TGTGCCAGCAGTGAAGCGCAGGCAGCCCCGTACGAGCAGTACTTC. The chain employs TRBV6-1 and TRBJ2-7; D remains unclear. V dropped 0 bases and J dropped 4 bases, with 13 bases sitting between them. The CDR3 length is 15 residues. CDR1 is MNHNS and CDR2 is SASEGT in the germline V gene.

The genes are TRBV19 and TRBJ2-7; 8 bases are shared with TRBD1. Germline V lookup: CDR1 LNHDA, CDR2 SQIVND (reference sequence). After removal of 1 base from V and 5 bases from J, the junction contained 4 bases not matched to a gene. This CDR3 contains 14 residues. CDR3 sequence (DNA): TGTGCCAGTAGTATAGGCAGGGGGCTCCACGAGCAGTACTTC. As protein: CASSIGRGLHEQYF.

This clone was recorded a few times. The chain has TRBV11-2 and TRBJ2-5; 10 nucleotides align to TRBD2. V shed 3 bases and J 3 bases; nucleotides not matched to a gene: 7. CDR1 is SGHAT, CDR2 FQNNGV, per germline. The CDR3 consists of 16 residues. The CDR3 region is CASSFLTSGPKETQYF. The CDR3 bases are TGTGCCAGCAGCTTCCTGACTAGCGGGCCTAAAGAGACCCAGTACTTC.